This T cell receptor beta chain is from a study of blood T cells in healthy people across ages. Study conclusions and caveats: Diversity was higher, and naive CD4+ cells more numerous, in long-lived donors than in aged donors.

A second PCR of roughly 6 to 12 cycles used a sample-barcoded 5' primer and a J-beta primer mix. Researchers report that a template-switch adaptor with 12 random nucleotides tagged each cDNA molecule. Using its own MiXCR run on the 5' RACE reads, TCRdb lists one record per CDR3 protein. In the table there are about 560,000 distinct CDR3 sequences, about 28% of which are singletons. In germline, CDR1 is MNHEY, CDR2 SMNVEV (reference sequence). The CDR3 is 13 residues long. Regarding this clonotype: Antigen: not known.

Another study also made use of these data, one on T cells of mothers and their children.

The rearrangement links TRBV27 to TRBJ2-1, with D perhaps TRBD1 (6 bases). The closer fit of TRBJ2-7 to the DNA end suggests the J call may be wrong. This clonotype was obtained from a boy aged 2 to 9 in good health. The sample was blood. The CDR3 reads CASKPRGIYEQYF. Here the CDR3 DNA reads TGTGCCAGCAAACCCAGGGGTATCTACGAGCAGTACTTC.